The clone carrying this T cell receptor (beta chain) was detected once. What it binds is unknown. The CDR3 sequence is 16 residues long. Trimming removed 6 bases from V and 7 bases from J; junction bases left unmatched: 16. Germline V gene lookup returns CDR1 MNHNY and CDR2 SVGAGI (reference sequence). The record originates from a study of cytomegalovirus exposure and HLA in healthy donors. The PCR used 60 Vbeta and 13 Jbeta primers. Sequenced by immunoSEQ multiplex PCR; TCRdb stores in-frame clones only, minus some. The sample shows fewer than 70,000 clones, 65% to 75% of them seen only once. Notes on the study in general: A previous analysis found most TCR beta V segments productive roughly 90% or roughly 30% of the time. Several of the most significant clusters were apparently associated with common viral pathogens in a later analysis.

The sequence was obtained from a woman aged 60-75 years in good health and CMV-seropositive. J is TRBJ1-2 and V is TRBV6-6; 8 bases fit TRBD1. What was sequenced was PBMCs. DNA of the CDR3: TGTGCCAGCAGCCTATCTCAATCAGGGGGCGACAGTGGCTACACCTTC. It encodes CASSLSQSGGDSGYTF.